This is a list of T cell receptor beta chains from one sample in a study of T cell responses to AZD1222 COVID-19 vaccine. Assay used: immunoSEQ multiplex PCR; TCRdb lists only in-frame clones, some missing. In the table there are 150,000 to 200,000 clones, 85% to 95% of which are singletons. The sequencing used peripheral blood, collected on day 0 of AZD1222 vaccination. Receptors were obtained from an adult in good health. The CDR3 runs from the conserved cysteine through the conserved F or W. The D gene is left open where the match is weak. Clone size is not always given. Where it is, it says once, few, many or a class for expanded clones.

V: TRBV11-2; size: -; J: TRBJ1-6; D: -; CDR3: CASSLIGDGNSPLHF; DNA: TGTGCCAGCAGCTTAATCGGGGACGGAAATTCACCCCTCCACTTT
V: TRBV19; size: -; J: TRBJ1-2; D: -; CDR3: CASSPSPYGYTF; DNA: TGTGCCAGTAGCCCTTCACCCTATGGCTACACCTTC
V: TRBV5-1; size: -; J: TRBJ1-1; D: TRBD1; CDR3: CASSPTGEGPEAFF; DNA: TGCGCCAGCAGCCCGACAGGGGAGGGTCCCGAAGCTTTCTTT
V: TRBV14; size: -; J: TRBJ2-1; D: TRBD2; CDR3: CASRGGGSNEQFF; DNA: TGTGCCAGCAGGGGCGGGGGTAGCAATGAGCAGTTCTTC
V: TRBV6-5; size: -; J: TRBJ1-2; D: TRBD1; CDR3: CASSYSRQGGYTF; DNA: TGTGCCAGCAGTTACTCACGACAGGGTGGCTACACCTTC
V: TRBV6-1; size: few; J: TRBJ1-2; D: -; CDR3: CASSEDGHGYGYTF; DNA: TGTGCCAGCAGTGAAGACGGGCACGGCTATGGCTACACCTTC
V: TRBV7-6; size: -; J: TRBJ2-3; D: -; CDR3: CASSEGLRGDTQYF; DNA: TGTGCCAGCAGCGAGGGACTTCGTGGAGATACGCAGTATTTT
V: TRBV7-8; size: -; J: TRBJ2-5; D: -; CDR3: CASSPAGETQYF; DNA: TGTGCCAGCAGCCCGGCGGGGGAGACCCAGTACTTC
V: TRBV9; size: -; J: TRBJ1-2; D: -; CDR3: CASSSYWGGPYGYTF; DNA: TGTGCCAGCAGCTCGTATTGGGGGGGGCCCTATGGCTACACCTTC
V: TRBV28; size: -; J: TRBJ1-3; D: TRBD1; CDR3: CASSEQGANTIYF; DNA: TGTGCCAGCAGTGAACAGGGGGCAAACACCATATATTTT
V: TRBV6-5; size: -; J: TRBJ1-4; D: TRBD1; CDR3: CASSSWTGSGEKLFF; DNA: TGTGCCAGCAGTTCATGGACAGGGTCAGGAGAAAAACTGTTTTTT
V: TRBV5-1; size: -; J: TRBJ1-5; D: -; CDR3: CASSLGPEGQPQHF; DNA: TGCGCCAGCAGCTTGGGCCCTGAGGGTCAGCCCCAGCATTTT
V: TRBV2; size: -; J: TRBJ2-7; D: TRBD1; CDR3: CASTDRGKYEQYF; DNA: TGTGCCAGCACCGACAGGGGGAAGTACGAGCAGTACTTC
V: TRBV27; size: -; J: TRBJ2-1; D: -; CDR3: CASSFQDSYNEQFF; DNA: TGTGCCAGCAGTTTCCAGGATTCCTACAATGAGCAGTTCTTC
V: TRBV27; size: once; J: TRBJ1-2; D: -; CDR3: CASSLFSPDTGVYGYTF; DNA: TGTGCCAGCAGTTTATTCTCTCCCGACACCGGAGTCTATGGCTACACCTTC
V: TRBV5-1; size: -; J: TRBJ1-1; D: -; CDR3: CASSTGTATNTEAFF; DNA: TGCGCCAGCAGCACAGGAACGGCTACGAACACTGAAGCTTTCTTT
V: TRBV6-1; size: once; J: TRBJ2-4; D: -; CDR3: CASSEGSKNIQYF; DNA: TGTGCCAGCAGTGAAGGGAGCAAAAACATTCAGTACTTC
V: TRBV14; size: -; J: TRBJ2-1; D: TRBD2; CDR3: CASSQLPGLGLHEQFF; DNA: TGTGCCAGCAGCCAACTCCCGGGACTAGGTCTCCATGAGCAGTTCTTC
V: TRBV3-1/TRBV3-2; size: -; J: TRBJ2-2; D: -; CDR3: CASSQGVGTGELFF; DNA: TGTGCCAGCAGCCAGGGGGTTGGCACCGGGGAGCTGTTTTTT
V: TRBV6-2/TRBV6-3; size: -; J: TRBJ2-1; D: TRBD2; CDR3: CASSYSGAGDNEQFF; DNA: TGTGCCAGCAGTTACTCTGGAGCGGGAGACAATGAGCAGTTCTTC
V: TRBV23-1; size: -; J: TRBJ1-5; D: TRBD1; CDR3: CASSRWGRGGRDQPQHF; DNA: TGCGCCAGCAGTCGATGGGGGAGAGGGGGCAGGGATCAGCCCCAGCATTTT
V: TRBV11-1; size: -; J: TRBJ2-1; D: -; CDR3: CASSPAASYNEQFF; DNA: TGTGCCAGCAGCCCAGCAGCGTCCTACAATGAGCAGTTCTTC
V: TRBV27; size: few; J: TRBJ2-7; D: -; CDR3: CASSLLTSDEQYF; DNA: TGTGCCAGCAGTTTACTTACGTCAGACGAGCAGTACTTC
V: TRBV12-5; size: -; J: TRBJ2-1; D: TRBD2; CDR3: CAATSGRWDEQFF; DNA: TGTGCTGCCACTAGCGGGAGATGGGATGAGCAGTTCTTC